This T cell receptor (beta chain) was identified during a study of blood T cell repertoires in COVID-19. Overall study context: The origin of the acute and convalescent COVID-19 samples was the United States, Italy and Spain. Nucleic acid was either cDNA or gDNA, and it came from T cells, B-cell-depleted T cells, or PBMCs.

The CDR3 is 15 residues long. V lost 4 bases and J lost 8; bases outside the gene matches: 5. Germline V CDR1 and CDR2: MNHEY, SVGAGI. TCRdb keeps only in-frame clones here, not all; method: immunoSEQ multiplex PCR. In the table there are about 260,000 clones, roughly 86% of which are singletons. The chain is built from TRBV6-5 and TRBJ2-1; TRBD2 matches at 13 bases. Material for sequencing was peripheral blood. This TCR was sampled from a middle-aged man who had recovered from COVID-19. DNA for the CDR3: TGTGCCAGCAGTTTACTAGCGGGGGGGCAGGATGAGCAGTTCTTC. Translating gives CASSLLAGGQDEQFF.